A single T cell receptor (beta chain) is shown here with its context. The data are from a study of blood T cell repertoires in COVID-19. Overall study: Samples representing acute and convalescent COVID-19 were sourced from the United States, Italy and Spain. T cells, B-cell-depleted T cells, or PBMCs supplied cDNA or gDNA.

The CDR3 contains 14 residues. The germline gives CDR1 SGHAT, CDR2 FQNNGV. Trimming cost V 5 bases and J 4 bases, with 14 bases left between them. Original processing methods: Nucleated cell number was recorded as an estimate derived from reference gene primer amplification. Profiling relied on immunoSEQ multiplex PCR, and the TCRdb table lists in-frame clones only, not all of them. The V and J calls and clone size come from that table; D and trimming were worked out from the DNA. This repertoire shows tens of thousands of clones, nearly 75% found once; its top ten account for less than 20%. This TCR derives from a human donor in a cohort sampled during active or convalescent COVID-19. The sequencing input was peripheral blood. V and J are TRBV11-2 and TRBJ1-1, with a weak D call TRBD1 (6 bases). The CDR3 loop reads CASSRQAPGTEAFF. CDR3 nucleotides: TGTGCCAGCAGCCGACAGGCCCCCGGCACTGAAGCTTTCTTT.